These 21 T cell receptor beta chains were all obtained from the same sample, sequenced in a study of identical twins (dated by TCRdb to the mid-2010s). Library preparation employed 5' RACE. Sequencing was carried out with an Illumina HiSeq 2000. TCRdb reprocessed the public reads (quality trimming at Q25 with fastp, clone calling with MiXCR) and kept in-frame beta chains. Every entry covers one CDR3 protein and lists the most common genes and DNA from its rows. The table for this sample lists roughly 770,000 distinct CDR3 sequences; about 20% of them were counted only once. The ten largest make up roughly 13% of the sample. These data are also associated with another study on T cells expressing NK-cell markers.

The specimen was PBMCs. The receptors were gathered from a young woman in good health.

In nucleotides, the CDR3 is TGCAGTGCTAGAGAAAAACAGGGGTGGTCACCCCTCCACTTT. Protein: CSAREKQGWSPLHF. The gene calls are TRBV20-1 and TRBJ1-6; 7 bases line up with TRBD1. CDR3 size: 14 residues. Trimming removed 0 bases from V and 10 bases from J; junction bases left unmatched: 6. Germline V gene data show CDR1 as DFQATT and CDR2 as SNEGSKA (reference sequence).

This clonotype has only a few counts. The chain recombines TRBV20-1 with TRBJ1-5; tentatively, D is TRBD1 (6 bases). Germline V gene lookup returns CDR1 DFQATT and CDR2 SNEGSKA (reference sequence). The V end lost 5 bases, the J end lost 6 bases, and 20 bases lay between the germline ends. The CDR3 loop spans 15 amino acids. CDR3 bases: TGCAGTGCTGGGTCGACAGGCTTGACGGGTCAGCCCCAGCATTTT. This translates into CSAGSTGLTGQPQHF.

There are a few counts of this clonotype. This chain connects TRBV12-3 or TRBV12-4 to TRBJ2-5, with 10 bases that match TRBD2. J was trimmed by 9 bases and V by 2 bases; bases with no gene match: 9. There are 15 residues in the CDR3. The DNA for the CDR3 is TGTGCCAGCAGTTTAATTTCTAGCGGGAGTTTGTCCCAGTACTTC. As protein: CASSLISSGSLSQYF.

The chain joins TRBV29-1 to TRBJ2-5; 10 bases map to TRBD1. The V and J ends lost 6 bases and 3 bases, in that order; junction bases with no gene match: 1. CDR3 length equals 12 residues. Per the germline V gene, CDR1 is SQVTM and CDR2 is ANQGSEA. The CDR3 DNA follows: TGCAGCGTGGACAGGGGGGAAGAGACCCAGTACTTC. This encodes CSVDRGEETQYF.

The sample holds a few counts of this clonotype. The V gene is TRBV29-1, the J gene TRBJ1-4; D is unclear. The CDR3 is 11 amino acids. Germline lookup yields CDR1 SQVTM and CDR2 ANQGSEA. The V and J ends lost 0 bases and 5 bases respectively, with 1 base between them. The CDR3 region has the DNA TGCAGCGTTGAAGAGAATGAAAAACTGTTTTTT. This encodes CSVEENEKLFF.

The sample holds one count of this clonotype. This rearrangement joins TRBV3-1 to TRBJ2-1; 11 nucleotides line up with TRBD2. From germline, CDR1 is LGHDT and CDR2 YNNKEL (reference sequence). V was clipped by 7 bases and J by 7 bases; unmatched bases: 6. This CDR3 spans 14 amino acids. CDR3 amino acids: CASTIAGGRNEQFF. The CDR3 DNA is TGTGCCAGCACCATAGCGGGAGGGAGGAATGAGCAGTTCTTC.

The V gene is TRBV20-1, the J gene TRBJ2-7, with 11 bases that match TRBD2. This CDR3 has 14 residues. J lost 3 bases, V lost 4 bases, and 5 bases had no gene match. The germline CDR1 and CDR2 sequences are DFQATT and SNEGSKA (reference sequence). The CDR3 protein is CSATGTSGNYEQYF. CDR3 nucleotides: TGCAGTGCTACCGGGACTAGCGGAAACTACGAGCAGTACTTC.

The V call is TRBV10-3, the J call TRBJ1-4; the D gene is possibly TRBD1 (5 bases). Trimming took off 6 bases at V and 0 bases at J, with 11 bases between the two ends. In germline, CDR1 is ENHRY, CDR2 SYGVKD. The CDR3 consists of 15 residues. The CDR3 region is CAISGGFATNEKLFF. DNA of the CDR3: TGTGCCATCAGCGGGGGGTTTGCAACTAATGAAAAACTGTTTTTT.

A few counts support this clonotype. V usage is TRBV11-2 and J usage is TRBJ2-1; D gene uncertain. This CDR3 has 12 residues. V was pared by 6 bases and J by 16 bases, with 19 bases between. In germline, CDR1 is SGHAT, CDR2 FQNNGV. This CDR3 reads CASSTPSLIHFF. The CDR3 DNA reads as TGTGCCAGCAGTACACCAAGTCTTATCCACTTCTTC.

The gene calls are TRBV29-1 and TRBJ1-1; D is unclear. Trimming took 3 bases from V and 11 from J, leaving 16 bases between them. Germline V gene data show CDR1 as SQVTM and CDR2 as ANQGSEA. The CDR3 runs to 12 residues. CDR3 bases: TGCAGCGTTGATTGGACCGCCCTTGGGGCTTTCTTT. The encoded protein is CSVDWTALGAFF.

The chain links TRBV20-1 to TRBJ2-3, with 11 nucleotides matching TRBD2. The CDR3 runs to 14 residues. Germline CDR1 DFQATT, CDR2 SNEGSKA (reference sequence). CDR3 sequence (DNA): TGCAGAGGGGGGCTAGCGGGAGGTGCAGATACGCAGTATTTT. Protein product: CRGGLAGGADTQYF.

This clonotype was counted between two and nine times. The CDR3 protein is CRRSGYTEAFF. The DNA of the CDR3 is TGCAGGCGTTCAGGGTACACTGAAGCTTTCTTT. The chain uses TRBV20-1 and TRBJ1-1; possible D gene TRBD1, 5 bases. CDR1 and CDR2 from the germline V gene are DFQATT and SNEGSKA (reference sequence). The CDR3 is made up of 11 amino acids.

This clonotype was observed a handful of times. V is TRBV29-1 and J is TRBJ2-7, with D possibly TRBD1 on 6 matching bases. V gave up 3 bases and J gave up 3 bases, with 12 bases separating them. The CDR3 spans 13 residues. Germline loops: CDR1 SQVTM, CDR2 ANQGSEA. CDR3 coding DNA: TGCAGCGTTGAGATGTGGACAGTCTACGAGCAGTACTTC. Amino acid sequence: CSVEMWTVYEQYF.

In its sample, this clonotype was seen a few times. The J gene is TRBJ1-1, the V gene TRBV2; D gene uncertain. Germline V gene sequence: CDR1 SNHLY, CDR2 FYNNEI. This CDR3 is built from 11 residues. V was pared by 7 bases and J by 5 bases, with 8 bases between. The CDR3 here is CASIRVTEAFF. In nucleotides, the CDR3 is TGTGCCAGCATACGGGTGACTGAAGCTTTCTTT.

This chain uses TRBV9 with TRBJ1-4; no reliable D call. CDR1 is SGDLS and CDR2 is YYNGEE in the germline V gene. Trimming shortened V by 0 bases and J by 5 bases, and 8 bases separated the two germline ends. CDR3 length equals 14 residues. CDR3 protein: CASSVGGLNEKLFF. CDR3 DNA: TGTGCCAGCAGCGTAGGAGGACTAAATGAAAAACTGTTTTTT. Variable domain in full (rest from reference TRBV9 and TRBJ1-4): DSGVTQTPKHLITATGQRVTLRCSPRSGDLSVYWYQQSLDQGLQFLIQYYNGEERAKGNILERFSAQQFPDLHSELNLSSLELGDSALYFCASSVGGLNEKLFFGSGTQLSVL.

This chain joins TRBV12-3 or TRBV12-4 and TRBJ2-7, with a weak D call TRBD1 (6 bases). The V end was cut by 5 bases, the J end by 2 bases, with 10 bases between. This CDR3 is 13 amino acids long. The CDR3 coding sequence is TGTGCCAGCAGTCAACAGGGCGCCTACGAGCAGTACTTC. This gives the protein CASSQQGAYEQYF.

This clonotype was found a few times. V usage is TRBV20-1 and J usage is TRBJ2-1; maybe TRBD2 (5 bases). The CDR3 extends over 12 amino acids. Between the trimmed V and J ends, which lost 1 base and 10 bases, there was a span of 11 bases. The germline CDR1 and CDR2 sequences are DFQATT and SNEGSKA (reference sequence). CDR3 coding DNA: TGCAGTGCTAGAGGGAATAGCGCGGAGCAGTTCTTC. Translating gives CSARGNSAEQFF.

The sample holds many counts of this clonotype. At one end, the junction sequence differs from germline, possibly due to a read error. This chain connects TRBV5-1 to TRBJ2-1, with TRBD2 matching over 13 bases. CDR1 is SGHRS and CDR2 is YFSETQ in the germline V gene. This CDR3 has 14 residues. CDR3 residues: CASSLTSGRNEQFF. As DNA, the CDR3 is TGTGCCAGCAGCTTGACTAGCGGGAGGAATGAGCAGTTCTTC.

A few counts support this clonotype. The V and J genes are TRBV6-1 and TRBJ1-1; weak D call: TRBD1 (5 bases). There are 15 residues in the CDR3. Germline V lookup: CDR1 MNHNS, CDR2 SASEGT. The V and J ends lost 6 bases and 0 bases respectively, with 14 bases between them. The CDR3 region has the DNA TGTGCCAGCAGCCCCGTCGGGGGAATGAACACTGAAGCTTTCTTT. Its translation: CASSPVGGMNTEAFF.

A few counts support this clonotype. V usage is TRBV20-1 and J usage is TRBJ1-1; maybe TRBD1 (5 bases). The V end lost 4 bases, the J end lost 2 bases, and 14 bases lay between the germline ends. Germline CDR1 DFQATT, CDR2 SNEGSKA (reference sequence). The CDR3 runs 14 residues. The CDR3 DNA reads as TGCAGTGCTATGCAAGACAGCCGTAACACTGAAGCTTTCTTT. It yields the protein CSAMQDSRNTEAFF.

V is TRBV12-3 or TRBV12-4 and J is TRBJ2-5, with TRBD2 as a possible D gene (6 bases). With 0 bases removed from V and 3 bases from J, the gap between germline ends came to 11 bases. The CDR3 contains 15 residues. The CDR3 loop reads CASSLAVRGEETQYF. CDR3 bases: TGTGCCAGCAGTTTAGCGGTGCGGGGAGAAGAGACCCAGTACTTC.